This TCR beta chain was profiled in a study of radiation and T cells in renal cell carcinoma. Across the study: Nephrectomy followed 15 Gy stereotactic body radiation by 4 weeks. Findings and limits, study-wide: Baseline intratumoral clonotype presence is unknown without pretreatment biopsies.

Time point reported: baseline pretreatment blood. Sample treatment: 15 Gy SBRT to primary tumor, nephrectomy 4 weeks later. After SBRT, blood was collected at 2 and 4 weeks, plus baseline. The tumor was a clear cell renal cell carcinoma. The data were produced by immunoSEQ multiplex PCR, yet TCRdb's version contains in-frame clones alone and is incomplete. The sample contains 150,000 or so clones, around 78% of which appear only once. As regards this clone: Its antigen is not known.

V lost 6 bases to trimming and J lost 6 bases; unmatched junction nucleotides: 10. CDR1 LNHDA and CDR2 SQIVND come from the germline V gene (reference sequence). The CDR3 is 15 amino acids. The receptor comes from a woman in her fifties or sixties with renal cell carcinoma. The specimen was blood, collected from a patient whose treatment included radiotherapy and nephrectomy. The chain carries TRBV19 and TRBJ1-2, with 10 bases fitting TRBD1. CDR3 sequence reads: CASRWDRGGRDGYTF. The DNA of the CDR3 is TGTGCCAGTAGATGGGACAGGGGAGGTCGTGATGGCTACACCTTC.